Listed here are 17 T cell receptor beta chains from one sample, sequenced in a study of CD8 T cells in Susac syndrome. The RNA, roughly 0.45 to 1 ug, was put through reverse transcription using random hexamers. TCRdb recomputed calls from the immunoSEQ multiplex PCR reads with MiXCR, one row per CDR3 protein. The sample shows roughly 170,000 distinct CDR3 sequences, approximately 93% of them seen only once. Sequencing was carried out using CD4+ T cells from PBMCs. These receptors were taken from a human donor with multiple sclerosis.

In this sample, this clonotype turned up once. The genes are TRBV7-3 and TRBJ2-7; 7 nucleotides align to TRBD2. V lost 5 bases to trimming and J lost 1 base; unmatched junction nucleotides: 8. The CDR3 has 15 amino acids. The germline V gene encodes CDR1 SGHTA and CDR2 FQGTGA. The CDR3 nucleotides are TGTGCCAGCAGCCCTACGCCTAGCGGATCCTACGAGCAGTACTTC. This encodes CASSPTPSGSYEQYF.

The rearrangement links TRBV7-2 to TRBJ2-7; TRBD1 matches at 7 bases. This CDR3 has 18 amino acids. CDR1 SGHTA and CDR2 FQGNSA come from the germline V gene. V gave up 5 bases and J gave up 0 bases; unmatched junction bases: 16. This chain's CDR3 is CASSTRGSDRMYSYEQYF. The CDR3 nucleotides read TGTGCCAGCAGCACCAGGGGTTCGGACAGGATGTACTCCTACGAGCAGTACTTC. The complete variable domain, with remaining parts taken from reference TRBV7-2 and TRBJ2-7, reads GAGVSQSPSNKVTEKGKDVELRCDPISGHTALYWYRQSLGQGLEFLIYFQGNSAPDKSGLPSDRFSAERTGGSVSTLTIQRTQQEDSAVYLCASSTRGSDRMYSYEQYFGPGTRLTVT.

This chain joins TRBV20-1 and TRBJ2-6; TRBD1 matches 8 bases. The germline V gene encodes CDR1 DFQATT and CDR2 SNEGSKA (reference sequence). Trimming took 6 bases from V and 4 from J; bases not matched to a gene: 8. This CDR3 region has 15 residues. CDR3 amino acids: CSAPSGGAGANVLTF. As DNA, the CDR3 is TGCAGTGCCCCCTCAGGGGGCGCCGGGGCCAACGTCCTGACTTTC.

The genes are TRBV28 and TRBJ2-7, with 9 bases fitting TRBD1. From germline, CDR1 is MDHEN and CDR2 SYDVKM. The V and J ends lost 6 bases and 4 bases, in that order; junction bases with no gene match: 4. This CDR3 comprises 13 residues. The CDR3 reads CASRGTGKYEQYF. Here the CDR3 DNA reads TGTGCCAGCAGGGGGACAGGGAAGTACGAGCAGTACTTC.

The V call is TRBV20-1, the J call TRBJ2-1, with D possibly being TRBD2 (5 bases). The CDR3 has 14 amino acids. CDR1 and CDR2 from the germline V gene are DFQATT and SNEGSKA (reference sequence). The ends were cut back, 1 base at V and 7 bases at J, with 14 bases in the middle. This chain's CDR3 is CSARARVARNEQFF. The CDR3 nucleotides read TGCAGTGCTAGAGCCCGGGTAGCGAGGAATGAGCAGTTCTTC.

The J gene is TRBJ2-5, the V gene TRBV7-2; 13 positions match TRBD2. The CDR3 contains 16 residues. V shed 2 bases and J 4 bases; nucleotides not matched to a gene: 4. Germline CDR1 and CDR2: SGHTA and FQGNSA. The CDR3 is CASSLLRTSGRETQYF. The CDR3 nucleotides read TGTGCCAGCAGCTTACTGCGGACTAGCGGGAGAGAGACCCAGTACTTC.

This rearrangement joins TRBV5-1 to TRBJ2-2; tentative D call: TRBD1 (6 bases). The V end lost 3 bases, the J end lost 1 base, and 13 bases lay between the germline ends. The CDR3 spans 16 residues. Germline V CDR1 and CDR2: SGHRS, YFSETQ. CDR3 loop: CASSSTGQLNTGELFF. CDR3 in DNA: TGCGCCAGCAGCTCCACAGGGCAGCTGAACACCGGGGAGCTGTTTTTT.

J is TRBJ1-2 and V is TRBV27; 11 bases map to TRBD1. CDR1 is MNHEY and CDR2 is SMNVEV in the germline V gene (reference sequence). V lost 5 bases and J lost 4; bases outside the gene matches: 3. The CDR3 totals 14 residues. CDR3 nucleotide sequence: TGTGCCAGCAGTCGGACAGGGGGCTTCTATGGCTACACCTTC. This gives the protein CASSRTGGFYGYTF.

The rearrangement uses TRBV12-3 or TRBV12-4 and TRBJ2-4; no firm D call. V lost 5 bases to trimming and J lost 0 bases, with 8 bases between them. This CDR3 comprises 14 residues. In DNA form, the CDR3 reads TGTGCCAGCAGTCGCTTGGTAGCCAAAAACATTCAGTACTTC. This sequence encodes CASSRLVAKNIQYF.

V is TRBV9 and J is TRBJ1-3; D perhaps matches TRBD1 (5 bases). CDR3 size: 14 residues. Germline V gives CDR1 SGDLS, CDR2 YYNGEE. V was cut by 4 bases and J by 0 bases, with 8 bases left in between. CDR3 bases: TGTGCCAGCAGCAGACAGATCTCTGGAAACACCATATATTTT. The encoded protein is CASSRQISGNTIYF.

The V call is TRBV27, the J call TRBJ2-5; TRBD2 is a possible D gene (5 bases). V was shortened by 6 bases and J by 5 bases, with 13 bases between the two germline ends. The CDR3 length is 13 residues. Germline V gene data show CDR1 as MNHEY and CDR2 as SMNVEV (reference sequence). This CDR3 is CASSPTIAETQYF. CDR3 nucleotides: TGTGCCAGCAGCCCCACCATAGCGGAGACCCAGTACTTC.

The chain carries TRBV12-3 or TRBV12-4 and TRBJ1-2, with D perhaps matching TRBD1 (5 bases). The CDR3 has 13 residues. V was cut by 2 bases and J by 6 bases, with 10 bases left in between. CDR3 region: CASSLSGRNGYTF. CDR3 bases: TGTGCCAGCAGTTTATCGGGGCGTAATGGCTACACCTTC.

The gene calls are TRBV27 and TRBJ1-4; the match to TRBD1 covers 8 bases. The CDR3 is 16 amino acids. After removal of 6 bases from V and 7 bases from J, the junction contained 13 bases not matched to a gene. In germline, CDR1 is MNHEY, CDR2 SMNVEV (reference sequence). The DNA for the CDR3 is TGTGCCAGCAGACGAAATACAGGGGGGTATGGTGAAAAACTGTTTTTT. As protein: CASRRNTGGYGEKLFF.

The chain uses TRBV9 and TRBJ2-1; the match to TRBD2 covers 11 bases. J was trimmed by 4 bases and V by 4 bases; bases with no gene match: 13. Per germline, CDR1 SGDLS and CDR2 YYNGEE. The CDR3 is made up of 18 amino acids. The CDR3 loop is CASSPFSETSGKYNEQFF. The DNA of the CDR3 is TGTGCCAGCAGCCCGTTCTCCGAGACTAGCGGGAAGTACAATGAGCAGTTCTTC.

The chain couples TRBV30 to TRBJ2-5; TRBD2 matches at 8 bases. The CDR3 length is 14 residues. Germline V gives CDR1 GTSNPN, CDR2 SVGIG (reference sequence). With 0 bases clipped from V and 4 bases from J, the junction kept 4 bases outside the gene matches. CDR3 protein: CAWSVPSGGETQYF. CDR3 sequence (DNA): TGTGCCTGGAGTGTACCCAGCGGGGGAGAGACCCAGTACTTC. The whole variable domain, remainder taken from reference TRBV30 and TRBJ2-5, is SQTIHQWPATLVQPVGSPLSLECTVEGTSNPNLYWYRQAAGRGLQLLFYSVGIGQISSEVPQNLSASRPQDRQFILSSKKLLLSDSGFYLCAWSVPSGGETQYFGPGTRLLVL.

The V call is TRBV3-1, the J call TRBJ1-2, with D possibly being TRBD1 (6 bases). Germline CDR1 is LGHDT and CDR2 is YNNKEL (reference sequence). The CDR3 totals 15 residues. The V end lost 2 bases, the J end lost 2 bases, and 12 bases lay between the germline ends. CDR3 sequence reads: CASSQSQGRNYGYTF. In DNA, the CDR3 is TGTGCCAGCAGCCAATCGCAGGGGCGAAACTATGGCTACACCTTC.

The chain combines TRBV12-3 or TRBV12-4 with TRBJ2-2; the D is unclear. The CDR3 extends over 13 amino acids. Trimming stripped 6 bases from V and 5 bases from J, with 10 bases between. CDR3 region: CASSLVETGELFF. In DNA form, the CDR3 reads TGTGCCAGCAGCCTGGTCGAAACCGGGGAGCTGTTTTTT.